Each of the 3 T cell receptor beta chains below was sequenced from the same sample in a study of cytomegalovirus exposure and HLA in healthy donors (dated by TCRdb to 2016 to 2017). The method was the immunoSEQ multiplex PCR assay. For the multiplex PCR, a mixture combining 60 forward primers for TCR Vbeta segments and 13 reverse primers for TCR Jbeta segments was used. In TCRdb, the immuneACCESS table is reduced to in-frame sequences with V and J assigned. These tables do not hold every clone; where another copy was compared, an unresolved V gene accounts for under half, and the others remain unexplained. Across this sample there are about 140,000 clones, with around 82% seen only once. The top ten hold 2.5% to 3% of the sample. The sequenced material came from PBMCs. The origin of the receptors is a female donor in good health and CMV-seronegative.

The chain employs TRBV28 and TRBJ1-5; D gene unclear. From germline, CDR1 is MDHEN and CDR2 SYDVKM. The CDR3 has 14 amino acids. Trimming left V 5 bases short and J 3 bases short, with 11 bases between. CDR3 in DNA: TGTGCCAGCAGTCCCCGGACTGACAATCAGCCCCAGCATTTT. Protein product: CASSPRTDNQPQHF.

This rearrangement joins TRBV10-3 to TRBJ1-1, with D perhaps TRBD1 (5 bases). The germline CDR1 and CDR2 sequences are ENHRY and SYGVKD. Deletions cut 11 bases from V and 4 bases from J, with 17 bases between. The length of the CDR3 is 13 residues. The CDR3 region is CAVCGQGTTEAFF. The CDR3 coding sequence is TGTGCCGTGTGTGGGCAGGGAACCACTGAAGCTTTCTTT.

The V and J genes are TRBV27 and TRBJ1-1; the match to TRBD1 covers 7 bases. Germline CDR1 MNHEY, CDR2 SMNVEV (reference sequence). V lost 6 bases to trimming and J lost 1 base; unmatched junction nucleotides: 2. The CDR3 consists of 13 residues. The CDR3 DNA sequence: TGTGCCAGCAGCGGACAGGCGAACACTGAAGCTTTCTTT. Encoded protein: CASSGQANTEAFF.